Following are 20 T cell receptor beta chains from one sample sequenced in a study of shared clonotypes between healthy human individuals. TCRdb's copy holds only in-frame clones and misses some; the assay was immunoSEQ multiplex PCR. This table has about 640,000 clones, around 72% appearing once. What was sequenced was memory CD4+ T cells sorted from blood. Subset denoted: CD45RA-negative fraction. Receptors were obtained from a woman in her 30s in good health.

The chain combines TRBV7-8 with TRBJ2-3; D remains ambiguous. Trimming shortened V by 1 base and J by 2 bases, and 7 bases separated the two germline ends. The CDR3 is 14 amino acids. Germline CDR1 and CDR2: SGHVS and FQNEAQ. In DNA form, the CDR3 reads TGTGCCAGCAGCTTAGGTCCCAACACAGATACGCAGTATTTT. Amino acids: CASSLGPNTDTQYF.

The chain has TRBV7-9 and TRBJ2-1; 14 bases line up with TRBD2. This CDR3 has 18 amino acids. V shed 5 bases, J shed 5 bases, and the junction held 11 bases outside the gene matches. Germline lookup yields CDR1 SEHNR and CDR2 FQNEAQ (reference sequence). The CDR3 reads CASSPGLAGGLWDNEQFF. As DNA, the CDR3 is TGTGCCAGCAGCCCAGGACTAGCGGGAGGTTTATGGGACAATGAGCAGTTCTTC.

This chain uses TRBV30 with TRBJ2-6; TRBD1 matches 10 bases. The CDR3 length is 19 residues. Germline CDR1 is GTSNPN and CDR2 is SVGIG (reference sequence). Trimming cost V 8 bases and J 2 bases; bases outside gene matches: 18. The CDR3 DNA reads as TGTGCCCGAAAATCCCGACCGGGACAGGGGTTCCCTGGGGCCAACGTCCTGACTTTC. Amino acid sequence: CARKSRPGQGFPGANVLTF.

This chain connects TRBV2 to TRBJ1-6, with no clear D. Per germline, CDR1 SNHLY and CDR2 FYNNEI. V lost 3 bases and J lost 6, with 9 bases in between. The CDR3 extends over 14 amino acids. In nucleotides, the CDR3 is TGTGCCAGCAGTGACAGGTGGTTTAATTCACCCCTCCACTTT. It yields the protein CASSDRWFNSPLHF.

V usage is TRBV6-5 and J usage is TRBJ2-7; 9 bases align to TRBD2. J was trimmed by 6 bases and V by 4 bases; bases with no gene match: 10. The germline V gene has CDR1 MNHEY and CDR2 SVGAGI. The CDR3 runs 15 residues. In nucleotides, the CDR3 is TGTGCCAGCAGTTCCGGATTAGCGGGAGCGCTCGAGCAGTACTTC. This gives the protein CASSSGLAGALEQYF.

This clone was counted a few times. The chain is built from TRBV7-3 and TRBJ2-1; 9 nucleotides match TRBD2. CDR3 size: 15 residues. Looked up from germline, CDR1 is SGHTA and CDR2 is FQGTGA. Trimming at V came to 4 bases and at J to 3 bases, leaving 4 bases not matched to a gene. This chain's CDR3 is CASSSSGTYYNEQFF. CDR3 coding DNA: TGTGCCAGCAGCTCTAGCGGGACCTACTACAATGAGCAGTTCTTC.

This clone was seen a few times. The chain links TRBV28 to TRBJ2-7, with 13 bases identical to TRBD2. Germline loops: CDR1 MDHEN, CDR2 SYDVKM. The CDR3 covers 14 residues. V lost 7 bases and J lost 4; bases outside the gene matches: 4. The CDR3 loop reads CASMGLAGNYEQYF. CDR3 bases: TGTGCCAGCATGGGACTAGCGGGAAATTACGAGCAGTACTTC.

This clone was counted only a few times. Additional DNA sequences in this sample encode the identical CDR3. The chain carries TRBV20-1 and TRBJ2-1; D is unresolved. The germline V and J ends were trimmed by 1 base and 7 bases, with 5 bases remaining between them. This CDR3 contains 11 residues. From germline, CDR1 is DFQATT and CDR2 SNEGSKA (reference sequence). The CDR3 spells CSARVRNEQFF. The CDR3 DNA sequence: TGCAGTGCTAGAGTCCGTAATGAGCAGTTCTTC.

This clone was seen a handful of times. This sample also contains other DNA sequences that code for the same CDR3. The chain uses TRBV29-1 and TRBJ2-5, with TRBD2 matching over 15 bases. The germline CDR1 and CDR2 sequences are SQVTM and ANQGSEA. V shed 8 bases and J 5 bases; nucleotides not matched to a gene: 6. The length of the CDR3 is 14 residues. The CDR3 nucleotides are TGCAGCACCGGACTAGCGGGAGGGGGGGAGACCCAGTACTTC. It is translated as CSTGLAGGGETQYF.

This rearrangement joins TRBV19 to TRBJ1-4; 7 bases align to TRBD1. This CDR3 is 15 amino acids long. CDR1 is LNHDA and CDR2 is SQIVND in the germline V gene (reference sequence). The J segment lost 0 bases and the V segment lost 9 bases, leaving 7 bases of the junction unmatched. The CDR3 reads CASQTGDATNEKLFF. Written as DNA, the CDR3 is TGTGCCAGCCAAACAGGGGATGCAACTAATGAAAAACTGTTTTTT.

Note on this clone: Other DNA sequences from this sample encode an identical CDR3 as well. V and J are TRBV30 and TRBJ1-5; 9 nucleotides align to TRBD1. The germline V gene encodes CDR1 GTSNPN and CDR2 SVGIG (reference sequence). The junction had 4 bases not matched to a gene; V was cut back by 1 base and J by 6 bases. The CDR3 covers 14 residues. DNA for the CDR3: TGTGCCTGGAGTGGGGGACAGGGCGGTCAGCCCCAGCATTTT. Protein product: CAWSGGQGGQPQHF.

The genes are TRBV7-2 and TRBJ2-1; no definite D call. Germline CDR1 is SGHTA and CDR2 is FQGNSA. The CDR3 extends over 15 amino acids. V lost 4 bases to trimming and J lost 10 bases, with 20 bases between them. CDR3 protein: CASSSGALTSREQFF. CDR3 bases: TGTGCCAGCAGCTCAGGAGCTTTGACCAGCCGGGAGCAGTTCTTC. The full variable domain, with the rest looked up from reference TRBV7-2 and TRBJ2-1, is GAGVSQSPSNKVTEKGKDVELRCDPISGHTALYWYRQSLGQGLEFLIYFQGNSAPDKSGLPSDRFSAERTGGSVSTLTIQRTQQEDSAVYLCASSSGALTSREQFFGPGTRLTVL.

Comments on this clone: This likely came from a read error, as a far larger clone is one base away. The V gene is TRBV2, the J gene TRBJ2-3; 8 nucleotides line up with TRBD1. V trimming: 6 bases; J trimming: 0 bases; junction bases outside the gene matches: 2. Germline V CDR1 and CDR2: SNHLY, FYNNEI. The CDR3 contains 14 residues. The CDR3 DNA sequence: TGTGCCAGCAGCCGGGACAGGAGCACAGATACGCAGTATTTT. It translates to CASSRDRSTDTQYF.

This clone was detected only a few times. V is TRBV4-2 and J is TRBJ2-1; 13 bases line up with TRBD2. Germline V gene sequence: CDR1 LGHNA, CDR2 YNFKEQ. The CDR3 has 17 residues. Unmatched junction bases numbered 5, after V lost 1 base and J lost 5 bases. The CDR3 nucleotides are TGTGCCAGCAGCCAAGGGGCCGGGACTAGCGGGAACAATGAGCAGTTCTTC. Its translation is CASSQGAGTSGNNEQFF.

The V and J genes are TRBV2 and TRBJ2-1, with TRBD2 matching over 13 bases. The CDR3 length is 14 residues. Germline trimming cut 6 bases from V and 10 bases from J; bases unmatched to any gene: 6. In germline, CDR1 is SNHLY, CDR2 FYNNEI. As DNA, the CDR3 is TGTGCCAGCAGGGGACTAGCGGGAATTCTCGAGCAGTTCTTC. The encoded protein is CASRGLAGILEQFF.

The rearrangement uses TRBV28 and TRBJ1-2; D uncertain. The germline V gene has CDR1 MDHEN and CDR2 SYDVKM. CDR3 size: 15 residues. Trimming cost V 7 bases and J 3 bases, with 18 bases left between them. CDR3 amino acids: CASIQIDPWDYGYTF. The CDR3 DNA follows: TGTGCCAGCATTCAAATCGACCCCTGGGACTATGGCTACACCTTC.

The chain uses TRBV4-2 and TRBJ1-5; TRBD1 matches at 10 bases. After removal of 4 bases from V and 5 bases from J, the junction contained 8 bases not matched to a gene. The CDR3 has 16 residues. The V gene's germline CDR1 is LGHNA and CDR2 YNFKEQ. The CDR3 DNA sequence: TGTGCCAGCAGCCGCCGGGCCGGGACAGGGGATCAGCCCCAGCATTTT. Translating gives CASSRRAGTGDQPQHF.

V is TRBV30 and J is TRBJ1-1; D gene ambiguous. V was trimmed by 0 bases and J by 1 base, leaving 12 bases between them. CDR1 GTSNPN and CDR2 SVGIG come from the germline V gene (reference sequence). This CDR3 is built from 15 residues. Here the CDR3 DNA reads TGTGCCTGGAGTGTAAGGCTTGGCAAGAACACTGAAGCTTTCTTT. It translates to CAWSVRLGKNTEAFF.

This clone was detected only a few times. This chain joins TRBV5-1 and TRBJ2-1; no definite D call. There are 14 residues in the CDR3. CDR1 is SGHRS and CDR2 is YFSETQ in the germline V gene. The V and J ends lost 0 bases and 8 bases respectively, with 12 bases between them. CDR3 residues: CASSLGWLGHEQFF. In nucleotides, the CDR3 is TGCGCCAGCAGCTTGGGGTGGCTGGGCCATGAGCAGTTCTTC. Using reference TRBV5-1 and TRBJ2-1 for the parts outside the CDR3, the full variable domain is KAGVTQTPRYLIKTRGQQVTLSCSPISGHRSVSWYQQTPGQGLQFLFEYFSETQRNKGNFPGRFSGRQFSNSRSEMNVSTLELGDSALYLCASSLGWLGHEQFFGPGTRLTVL.

The chain recombines TRBV18 with TRBJ1-4, with D hard to call. CDR1 is KGHSH, CDR2 LQKENI, per germline. There are 15 residues in the CDR3. Trimming shortened V by 2 bases and J by 4 bases, and 11 bases separated the two germline ends. CDR3 DNA sequence: TGTGCCAGCTCACCATCCACTACCATTAATGAAAAACTGTTTTTT. It codes for CASSPSTTINEKLFF.